This T cell receptor (beta chain) derives from a study of cytomegalovirus exposure and HLA in healthy donors. This CDR3 comprises 15 residues. V gave up 4 bases and J gave up 3 bases; unmatched junction bases: 5. Germline assignment: CDR1 SGHAT and CDR2 FQNNGV. General study results and limits: TCR beta chain V- and J-gene trimming was linked, in a later analysis, to a missense variant in DCLRE1C. Fewer than 20,000 TCR beta sequences were associated with HLA alleles at 0.05 false discovery rate in a later analysis.

The PCR contained 60 Vbeta and 13 Jbeta primers. Profiling relied on immunoSEQ multiplex PCR, and the TCRdb table lists in-frame clones only, not all of them. The sample has tens of thousands of clones, roughly 73% seen once. Concerning this clone itself: Its target is unknown.

The chain employs TRBV11-2 and TRBJ2-3; 9 nucleotides line up with TRBD2. Specimen: PBMCs. The receptor's source is a man in his forties in good health and CMV-seronegative. The CDR3 spells CASSSLSGRTDTQYF. The CDR3, as DNA: TGTGCCAGCAGCTCGCTTAGCGGGAGAACAGATACGCAGTATTTT.